The T cell receptor beta chain described here comes from a study of CD8 T cells in ankylosing spondylitis. This clonotype came up many times. Its antigen remains unidentified. Germline lookup yields CDR1 SQVTM and CDR2 ANQGSEA. This CDR3 has 17 amino acids. V gave up 2 bases and J gave up 5 bases; unmatched junction bases: 8. Quantitative barcoded 5'-RACE was used to prepare TCR beta libraries. TCRdb itself ran the 5' RACE reads through MiXCR, one entry per CDR3 protein. Of around 890,000 distinct CDR3 sequences detected, roughly 10% appear once; the ten largest clones hold 0.51%. Findings and caveats of the study: A TCR beta motif of several highly homologous variants appeared characteristic of ankylosing spondylitis blood. Relatively scarce in peripheral blood, disease-linked clones were CD8+. Some of the motif variants had earlier been found in reactive arthritis patients' fluid and blood.

The TCR was taken from a male donor with ankylosing spondylitis. The sequenced material came from blood, either unsorted or a sorted T cell fraction (not recorded which). This sequence joins TRBV29-1 and TRBJ2-1, with 14 bases that match TRBD2. The CDR3, as DNA: TGCAGCGTTGAACGGGGACTAGCGGGAGCTCGGGACAATGAGCAGTTCTTC. Amino acids: CSVERGLAGARDNEQFF.